The sample holds many counts of the clone carrying this TCR beta chain. Its antigen is not known. Germline V gene data show CDR1 as MNHNY and CDR2 as SVGAGI (reference sequence). V lost 2 bases to trimming and J lost 3 bases, with 16 bases between them. The CDR3 is 16 amino acids. The TCR beta profiling, which covered VDJ combination and CDR3 sequence, was carried out using genomic DNA as the template. TCRdb re-called the reads with MiXCR, one entry per CDR3 protein. The repertoire holds a few hundred thousand distinct CDR3 sequences, with under 80% as singletons. The record originates from a study of CD8+CD57+ T cells in acquired aplastic anemia. Study-level information: Average DNA yield from sorted CD4+ and CD8+ cells was around 3.2 ug. Among healthy donors, CD4+ cells averaged approximately 10 million reads.

Regarding the study as a whole: Levels of CD8+ Simpson's diversity were not significantly distinct in patients versus controls. The same twenty-nine CD8+ CDR3 sequences occurred in patients and in controls.

The sequenced sample was sorted CD4+, CD8+, or CD8+CD57+ T cells (not recorded which) from PBMCs. This chain uses TRBV6-6 with TRBJ1-2; D possibly corresponds to TRBD1 (5 bases). This clonotype was sampled from a human donor in good health, serving as a control. The CDR3 region is CASSYGTPLRDYGYTF. DNA of the CDR3: TGTGCCAGCAGTTACGGGACGCCCCTGAGGGACTATGGCTACACCTTC.